Given below is one T cell receptor beta chain in context. These data originate in a study of blood T cell repertoires in COVID-19. Across the whole study: There were acute and convalescent COVID-19 samples, and they came from the United States, Italy and Spain. Sources were T cells, B-cell-depleted T cells, or PBMCs; the material itself was cDNA or gDNA.

In the original analysis: Reference gene primer amplification gave estimated nucleated cell counts. Clones were sequenced by immunoSEQ multiplex PCR, and TCRdb holds only the in-frame ones, with some missing. The V and J calls and clone size come from that table; D and trimming were worked out from the DNA. In the table there are hundreds of thousands of clones, approximately 86% of which are singletons. The CDR3 totals 16 residues. Per the germline V gene, CDR1 is SGHNT and CDR2 is YENEEA. Losses at the gene ends were 5 bases for V and 4 bases for J; bases not matched to a gene: 3. The sample taken for sequencing was peripheral blood. The source of this sequence is a man aged 70 or older with acute or convalescent COVID-19. This sequence joins TRBV11-3 and TRBJ2-3; TRBD2 matches at 16 bases. Written as DNA, the CDR3 is TGTGCCAGCAGCAAGGGACTAGCGGGGGGGGCAGATACGCAGTATTTT. Translated: CASSKGLAGGADTQYF.